This TCR beta chain was recorded in a study of control samples from healthy donors and cancer patients. Only in-frame clones appear in the TCRdb table, and some are missing; sequencing was by immunoSEQ multiplex PCR. The sample lists fewer than 150,000 clones; approximately 90% were seen once. V was trimmed by 0 bases and J by 4 bases, leaving 7 bases between them. Germline V gene data show CDR1 as SGHTS and CDR2 as YDEGEE. The CDR3 has 13 residues. The sample comprised blood. The rearrangement uses TRBV5-8 and TRBJ1-2; D gene unclear. The clonotype was recovered from a man aged 18 to 30 in good health. CDR3 loop: CASSLAGVYGYTF. CDR3 nucleotide sequence: TGTGCCAGCAGCTTGGCTGGAGTCTATGGCTACACCTTC.